Reported below is one TCR beta chain. Its antigen is still unknown. This entry comes from a study of CD8 T cells in Susac syndrome. Study observations and caveats: In total CD8+ repertoires, approximately 17 Susac-specific public clones were found, and 4 or 5 in CD8+ TEMRA repertoires.

An input of 0.5 to 1 ug of RNA was subjected to reverse transcription using random hexamers. TCRdb redid the calling of the immunoSEQ multiplex PCR reads with MiXCR, one entry per CDR3 protein. This table holds under 200,000 distinct CDR3 sequences, approximately 95% found once. The germline V gene has CDR1 SEHNR and CDR2 FQNEAQ (reference sequence). V lost 5 bases, J lost 0 bases, and 11 bases stayed unmatched. The CDR3 is 17 amino acids. Both CD4+ and CD8+ T cells were negatively isolated, and TEMRA cells underwent FACS enrichment. Sequenced input: CD8+ T cells from PBMCs. The sequence came from a human donor with Susac syndrome. The V and J genes are TRBV7-9 and TRBJ2-3; 7 bases map to TRBD2. CDR3 sequence: CASSPSESGASTDTQYF. As DNA, the CDR3 is TGTGCCAGCAGCCCTTCTGAGAGCGGGGCTAGCACAGATACGCAGTATTTT.